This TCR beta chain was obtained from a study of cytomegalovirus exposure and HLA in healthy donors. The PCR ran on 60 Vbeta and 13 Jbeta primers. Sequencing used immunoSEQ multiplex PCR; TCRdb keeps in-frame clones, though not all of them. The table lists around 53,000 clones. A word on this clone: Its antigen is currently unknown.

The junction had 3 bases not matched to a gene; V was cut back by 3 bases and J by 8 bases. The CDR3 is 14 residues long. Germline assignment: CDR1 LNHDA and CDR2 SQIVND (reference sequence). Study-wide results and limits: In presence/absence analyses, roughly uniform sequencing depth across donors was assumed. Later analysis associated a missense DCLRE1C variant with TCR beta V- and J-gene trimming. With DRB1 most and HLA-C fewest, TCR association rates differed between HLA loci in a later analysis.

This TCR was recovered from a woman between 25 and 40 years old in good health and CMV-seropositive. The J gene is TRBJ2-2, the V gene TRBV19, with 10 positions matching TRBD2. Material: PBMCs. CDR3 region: CASSIFSGRGELFF. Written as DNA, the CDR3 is TGTGCCAGTAGTATCTTTAGCGGGAGGGGGGAGCTGTTTTTT.